This is a list of T cell receptor beta chains from one sample in a study of blood T cell repertoires in COVID-19. The table came from immunoSEQ multiplex PCR; TCRdb's copy has only in-frame clones and leaves some out. Of some 190,000 clones listed, more than 70% are singletons. Sequenced input: peripheral blood. These receptors were obtained from a woman aged 35 to 49 who had recovered from COVID-19. Each CDR3 is given with its conserved first and last residue. The order of the fields is J gene, clone size, V gene, D gene, CDR3 DNA, CDR3 protein. D genes are given only for firm matches. Rows give clone size only sometimes, using once, few, many, or a class for an expanded clone.

TRBJ2-1,few,TRBV19,.,TGTGCCATACTTGTGGATGAGCAGTTCTTC,CAILVDEQFF
TRBJ1-6,.,TRBV5-6,.,TGTGCCAGCAGACTCATCGCGGGGGCTTCTAATTCACCCCTCCACTTT,CASRLIAGASNSPLHF
TRBJ1-6,.,TRBV7-2,.,TGTGCCAGCAGCTTACTGTCCGGACTCTATTCACCCCTCCACTTT,CASSLLSGLYSPLHF
TRBJ2-1,few,TRBV4-1,TRBD2,TGCGCCAGCAGGGCCGGGACTATAGATGAGCAGTTCTTC,CASRAGTIDEQFF
TRBJ2-3,.,TRBV7-9,.,TGTGCCAGCAGCCATGACAGTTTCGAGGCAGATACGCAGTATTTT,CASSHDSFEADTQYF
TRBJ1-1,few,TRBV19,TRBD1,TGTGCCAGTACCCCCAGGGGGCCGAACACTGAAGCTTTCTTT,CASTPRGPNTEAFF
TRBJ1-2,.,TRBV28,.,TGTGCCAGCAGCTCGGGAAGAGACTATGGCTACACCTTC,CASSSGRDYGYTF
TRBJ2-1,.,TRBV5-1,TRBD2,TGCGCCAGCAGCTTGGTGCTAGCGGGGGACAATGAGCAGTTCTTC,CASSLVLAGDNEQFF
TRBJ2-7,.,TRBV18,TRBD2,TGTGCCAGCTCACCCATGACTAGCGCAACCTACGAGCAGTACTTC,CASSPMTSATYEQYF
TRBJ2-3,.,TRBV14,.,TGTGCCAGCAGAGGCGGGATAAGCACAGATACGCAGTATTTT,CASRGGISTDTQYF
TRBJ2-2,.,TRBV29-1,.,TGCAGCGTTGTAGGGGACACCGGGGAGCTGTTTTTT,CSVVGDTGELFF
TRBJ2-7,once,TRBV19,TRBD2,TGTGCCAGTTCACCGACGGCGGGGGTAGCGGGAGCCTACGAGCAGTACTTC,CASSPTAGVAGAYEQYF
TRBJ1-5,.,TRBV28,.,TGTGCCAGCAGTTATCTCCAGGGGAATAGCAATCAGCCCCAGCATTTT,CASSYLQGNSNQPQHF
TRBJ2-3,once,TRBV24-1,.,TGTGCCACCAGTGATTCGACAGAATACACAGATACGCAGTATTTT,CATSDSTEYTDTQYF
TRBJ2-2,.,TRBV19,.,TGTGCCAGTAGTCTAAATGGTCTTGACACCGGGGAGCTGTTTTTT,CASSLNGLDTGELFF
TRBJ2-5,.,TRBV29-1,.,TGCAGCGTTGAAAGTGGGAGCCTCGTCCGAGAGACCCAGTACTTC,CSVESGSLVRETQYF
TRBJ2-7,.,TRBV27,TRBD1,TGTGCCAGCAGCCTGGACCGAGGGGGCCGCGACGAGCAGTACTTC,CASSLDRGGRDEQYF
TRBJ2-5,.,TRBV7-3,.,TGTGCCAGCAGCTTAACCGGGAGCCCAGAGACCCAGTACTTC,CASSLTGSPETQYF